This is a list of T cell receptor beta chains from one sample in a study of response to subunit inactivated influenza vaccine. TCRdb re-derived calls from the RT-PCR reads in MiXCR, one entry per CDR3 protein. The sample consists of more than 400,000 distinct CDR3 sequences, around 7.9% of them appearing once. This material consisted of PBMCs from blood, taken around 25 months after vaccination. The receptors were sampled from a man between 45 and 75 years old who received an inactivated influenza vaccine. The CDR3 runs from the conserved cysteine through the conserved F or W. The order of the fields is D gene, clone size, V gene, J gene, CDR3 protein, CDR3 DNA. A D gene is named only where the DNA matches it firmly. Clone size is shown for a subset of rows, as once, few, many or a class of expanded clone.

d_call: TRBD1; clone_size: few; v_call: TRBV7-9; j_call: TRBJ2-3; cdr3_aa: CASSLVQGYPDTQYF; cdr3_nt: TGTGCCAGCAGCTTAGTACAGGGGTACCCAGATACGCAGTATTTT
d_call: .; clone_size: .; v_call: TRBV20-1; j_call: TRBJ2-6; cdr3_aa: CSVVPPASSGANVLTF; cdr3_nt: TGCAGTGTGGTCCCGCCAGCATCTTCTGGGGCCAACGTCCTGACTTTC
d_call: .; clone_size: many; v_call: TRBV5-1; j_call: TRBJ2-7; cdr3_aa: CASSLDAAQGFYEQYF; cdr3_nt: TGCGCCAGCAGCTTGGACGCCGCCCAAGGGTTCTACGAGCAGTACTTC
d_call: TRBD2; clone_size: few; v_call: TRBV7-2; j_call: TRBJ2-7; cdr3_aa: CASSLPPSGGPYEQYF; cdr3_nt: TGTGCCAGCAGCTTGCCTCCCAGCGGGGGCCCCTACGAGCAGTACTTC
d_call: .; clone_size: few; v_call: TRBV12-3/TRBV12-4; j_call: TRBJ2-1; cdr3_aa: CASRGPGEQFF; cdr3_nt: TGTGCCAGCAGGGGGCCGGGTGAGCAGTTCTTC
d_call: .; clone_size: .; v_call: TRBV20-1; j_call: TRBJ2-1; cdr3_aa: CSASGIGRNYNEQFF; cdr3_nt: TGCAGTGCTTCAGGCATAGGTCGGAACTACAATGAGCAGTTCTTC
d_call: .; clone_size: few; v_call: TRBV6-1; j_call: TRBJ2-3; cdr3_aa: CASSLWPSSVGTDTQYF; cdr3_nt: TGTGCCAGCAGTCTCTGGCCCTCGTCGGTGGGCACAGATACGCAGTATTTT
d_call: .; clone_size: many; v_call: TRBV5-4; j_call: TRBJ2-2; cdr3_aa: CASSKMGVGEAAGELFF; cdr3_nt: TGTGCCAGCAGCAAGATGGGAGTGGGAGAAGCCGCCGGGGAGCTGTTTTTT
d_call: TRBD2; clone_size: few; v_call: TRBV7-6; j_call: TRBJ2-2; cdr3_aa: CASSLAEANTGELFF; cdr3_nt: TGTGCCAGCAGTCTAGCGGAAGCGAACACCGGGGAGCTGTTTTTT
d_call: .; clone_size: many; v_call: TRBV3-1; j_call: TRBJ2-7; cdr3_aa: CASSQVSEQYF; cdr3_nt: TGTGCCAGCAGCCAAGTAAGCGAGCAGTACTTC
d_call: .; clone_size: few; v_call: TRBV11-2; j_call: TRBJ2-1; cdr3_aa: CASNRASSYNEQFF; cdr3_nt: TGTGCCAGCAACAGGGCAAGCTCCTACAATGAGCAGTTCTTC
d_call: .; clone_size: .; v_call: TRBV28; j_call: TRBJ1-4; cdr3_aa: CASSSPAPGGEKLFF; cdr3_nt: TGTGCCAGCAGTTCCCCCGCCCCCGGGGGTGAAAAACTGTTTTTT
d_call: TRBD1; clone_size: .; v_call: TRBV6-1; j_call: TRBJ1-5; cdr3_aa: CASSPGGRQPQHF; cdr3_nt: TGTGCCAGCAGCCCAGGGGGCAGGCAGCCCCAGCATTTT
d_call: TRBD1; clone_size: few; v_call: TRBV6-1; j_call: TRBJ1-1; cdr3_aa: CASSFDRAMNTEAFF; cdr3_nt: TGTGCCAGCAGCTTTGACAGGGCCATGAACACTGAAGCTTTCTTT
d_call: TRBD2; clone_size: many; v_call: TRBV7-2; j_call: TRBJ2-3; cdr3_aa: CASTLAGGMDTQYF; cdr3_nt: TGTGCCAGCACCCTAGCGGGGGGTATGGATACGCAGTATTTT
d_call: TRBD2; clone_size: many; v_call: TRBV7-9; j_call: TRBJ2-7; cdr3_aa: CASSTSGGSSYEQYF; cdr3_nt: TGTGCCAGCAGCACCAGCGGGGGAAGCTCCTACGAGCAGTACTTC
d_call: TRBD2; clone_size: .; v_call: TRBV5-4; j_call: TRBJ2-1; cdr3_aa: CASSFSGLATYNEQFF; cdr3_nt: TGTGCCAGCAGTTTTTCGGGACTAGCGACCTACAATGAGCAGTTCTTC
d_call: TRBD2; clone_size: many; v_call: TRBV5-1; j_call: TRBJ2-7; cdr3_aa: CASSPGLAGPRGKAYEQYF; cdr3_nt: TGCGCCAGCAGCCCAGGACTAGCGGGTCCCCGAGGGAAGGCCTACGAGCAGTACTTC
d_call: .; clone_size: .; v_call: TRBV7-7; j_call: TRBJ2-1; cdr3_aa: CASAMSRLREQFF; cdr3_nt: TGTGCCAGCGCGATGTCGAGATTACGTGAGCAGTTCTTC
d_call: .; clone_size: .; v_call: TRBV6-2/TRBV6-3; j_call: TRBJ1-1; cdr3_aa: CASRPSTGKMEAFF; cdr3_nt: TGTGCCAGCAGGCCTTCGACAGGTAAAATGGAAGCTTTCTTT
d_call: .; clone_size: .; v_call: TRBV24-1; j_call: TRBJ2-1; cdr3_aa: CATSDSSLATKYNEQFF; cdr3_nt: TGTGCCACCAGTGATTCCTCGCTAGCGACGAAGTACAATGAGCAGTTCTTC
d_call: .; clone_size: many; v_call: TRBV7-2; j_call: TRBJ2-1; cdr3_aa: CASSSISVRKFF; cdr3_nt: TGTGCCAGCAGCTCGATTAGCGTTAGGAAGTTCTTC
d_call: .; clone_size: .; v_call: TRBV20-1; j_call: TRBJ2-3; cdr3_aa: CSARPPRRGRVDTQYF; cdr3_nt: TGCAGTGCTAGACCCCCCCGACGGGGGCGGGTAGATACGCAGTATTTT
d_call: TRBD2; clone_size: .; v_call: TRBV24-1; j_call: TRBJ2-2; cdr3_aa: CATSASGLAGTQNTGELFF; cdr3_nt: TGTGCCACCAGTGCCTCGGGACTAGCGGGAACCCAAAACACCGGGGAGCTGTTTTTT
d_call: .; clone_size: few; v_call: TRBV5-1; j_call: TRBJ1-1; cdr3_aa: CASSPEGATEAFF; cdr3_nt: TGCGCCAGCAGCCCGGAGGGAGCCACTGAAGCTTTCTTT
d_call: .; clone_size: .; v_call: TRBV4-3; j_call: TRBJ2-4; cdr3_aa: CASSQAGGNIQYF; cdr3_nt: TGCGCCAGCAGCCAAGCCGGGGGAAACATTCAGTACTTC
d_call: TRBD2; clone_size: .; v_call: TRBV18; j_call: TRBJ2-7; cdr3_aa: CASSPLAGANEQYF; cdr3_nt: TGTGCCAGCTCACCACTAGCGGGAGCTAACGAGCAGTACTTC
d_call: TRBD2; clone_size: few; v_call: TRBV5-4; j_call: TRBJ2-1; cdr3_aa: CASSSRLAGNDEQFF; cdr3_nt: TGTGCCAGCAGCTCAAGACTAGCGGGAAACGATGAGCAGTTCTTC
d_call: .; clone_size: .; v_call: TRBV12-3/TRBV12-4; j_call: TRBJ1-2; cdr3_aa: CASRRRYYGYTF; cdr3_nt: TGTGCCAGCCGAAGGAGGTACTATGGCTACACCTTC
d_call: TRBD1; clone_size: few; v_call: TRBV4-1; j_call: TRBJ1-5; cdr3_aa: CASSPYARGNQPQHF; cdr3_nt: TGCGCCAGCAGCCCCTATGCCAGGGGGAATCAGCCCCAGCATTTT
d_call: .; clone_size: .; v_call: TRBV4-2; j_call: TRBJ2-7; cdr3_aa: CASSQGLTDSYEQYF; cdr3_nt: TGTGCCAGCAGCCAAGGGCTGACAGACTCCTACGAGCAGTACTTC
d_call: .; clone_size: many; v_call: TRBV11-2; j_call: TRBJ2-1; cdr3_aa: CASSLAGLPYNEQFF; cdr3_nt: TGTGCCAGCAGCTTAGCGGGACTGCCCTACAATGAGCAGTTCTTC
d_call: TRBD2; clone_size: .; v_call: TRBV19; j_call: TRBJ2-1; cdr3_aa: CASSIRAGGGYNERFF; cdr3_nt: TGTGCCAGTAGTATTCGTGCGGGGGGGGGATACAATGAGCGGTTCTTC
d_call: TRBD2; clone_size: .; v_call: TRBV10-3; j_call: TRBJ2-1; cdr3_aa: CAISESRGASGSYNEQFF; cdr3_nt: TGTGCCATCAGTGAGTCGCGGGGGGCTAGCGGGAGTTACAATGAGCAGTTCTTC
d_call: .; clone_size: .; v_call: TRBV4-3; j_call: TRBJ2-1; cdr3_aa: CASSQDVQGNYNEQFF; cdr3_nt: TGCGCCAGCAGCCAAGATGTACAGGGAAACTACAATGAGCAGTTCTTC
d_call: .; clone_size: many; v_call: TRBV5-1; j_call: TRBJ1-2; cdr3_aa: CASSGFAGGDYGYTF; cdr3_nt: TGCGCCAGCAGCGGATTCGCGGGGGGCGACTATGGCTACACCTTC
d_call: .; clone_size: many; v_call: TRBV29-1; j_call: TRBJ2-1; cdr3_aa: CSVGSDYLTQFF; cdr3_nt: TGCAGCGTTGGTAGCGACTACCTTACCCAGTTCTTC
d_call: .; clone_size: .; v_call: TRBV12-5; j_call: TRBJ1-6; cdr3_aa: CASGLRVVALHF; cdr3_nt: TGTGCTAGTGGCCTCAGGGTTGTGGCCCTCCACTTT
d_call: .; clone_size: .; v_call: TRBV12-3/TRBV12-4; j_call: TRBJ2-5; cdr3_aa: CASSLIQGMETQYF; cdr3_nt: TGTGCCAGCAGTTTAATACAGGGTATGGAGACCCAGTACTTC
d_call: TRBD1; clone_size: .; v_call: TRBV10-3; j_call: TRBJ2-7; cdr3_aa: CAISVAGTGDYEQYF; cdr3_nt: TGTGCCATCAGTGTCGCCGGGACAGGGGACTACGAGCAGTACTTC
d_call: TRBD2; clone_size: few; v_call: TRBV7-2; j_call: TRBJ2-5; cdr3_aa: CASSPRLAGAGETQYF; cdr3_nt: TGTGCCAGCAGCCCCCGACTAGCGGGGGCCGGAGAGACCCAGTACTTC
d_call: .; clone_size: few; v_call: TRBV13; j_call: TRBJ2-5; cdr3_aa: CASSSLEEPGETQYF; cdr3_nt: TGTGCCAGCAGCTCCTTGGAAGAACCTGGGGAGACCCAGTACTTC
d_call: TRBD1; clone_size: few; v_call: TRBV15; j_call: TRBJ1-4; cdr3_aa: CATSGNRGRGEKLFF; cdr3_nt: TGTGCCACCAGCGGTAACAGGGGTCGAGGGGAAAAACTGTTTTTT
d_call: .; clone_size: few; v_call: TRBV20-1; j_call: TRBJ1-2; cdr3_aa: CSAGDDYGYTF; cdr3_nt: TGCAGTGCCGGGGATGACTATGGCTACACCTTC
d_call: .; clone_size: few; v_call: TRBV7-2; j_call: TRBJ2-7; cdr3_aa: CASSLATPSGRGRTYEQYF; cdr3_nt: TGTGCCAGCAGCTTAGCCACACCCTCGGGCAGGGGCCGAACCTACGAGCAGTACTTC
d_call: TRBD1; clone_size: many; v_call: TRBV20-1; j_call: TRBJ2-6; cdr3_aa: CSAHRAGQGPGANVLTF; cdr3_nt: TGCAGTGCCCATAGAGCCGGACAGGGGCCTGGGGCCAACGTCCTGACTTTC
d_call: .; clone_size: few; v_call: TRBV20-1; j_call: TRBJ2-7; cdr3_aa: CSASYGSYEQYF; cdr3_nt: TGCAGTGCTAGCTATGGGAGCTACGAGCAGTACTTC
d_call: TRBD2; clone_size: few; v_call: TRBV3-1; j_call: TRBJ2-1; cdr3_aa: CASSQVGGASGSYNEQFF; cdr3_nt: TGTGCCAGCAGCCAAGTAGGGGGGGCTAGCGGGAGCTACAATGAGCAGTTCTTC
d_call: TRBD2; clone_size: many; v_call: TRBV7-2; j_call: TRBJ2-3; cdr3_aa: CASSPITSEADTQYF; cdr3_nt: TGTGCCAGCAGCCCGATAACTAGCGAAGCAGATACGCAGTATTTT
d_call: .; clone_size: few; v_call: TRBV10-3; j_call: TRBJ1-5; cdr3_aa: CAISESLAEPQHF; cdr3_nt: TGTGCCATCAGTGAGTCGCTTGCGGAGCCCCAGCATTTT
d_call: .; clone_size: few; v_call: TRBV12-3/TRBV12-4; j_call: TRBJ2-1; cdr3_aa: CASSLTASQAFF; cdr3_nt: TGTGCCAGCAGTTTAACGGCTAGTCAGGCGTTCTTC
d_call: TRBD2; clone_size: many; v_call: TRBV27; j_call: TRBJ2-2; cdr3_aa: CASSLERGVVGELFF; cdr3_nt: TGTGCCAGCAGTTTGGAGCGGGGGGTTGTCGGGGAGCTGTTTTTT
d_call: .; clone_size: few; v_call: TRBV6-5; j_call: TRBJ2-3; cdr3_aa: CASSLLAPGTDTQYF; cdr3_nt: TGTGCCAGCAGTTTACTGGCTCCCGGTACAGATACGCAGTATTTT
d_call: .; clone_size: many; v_call: TRBV5-1; j_call: TRBJ2-3; cdr3_aa: CASSPGGLGSDTQYF; cdr3_nt: TGCGCCAGCAGCCCCGGGGGGCTGGGATCAGATACGCAGTATTTT
d_call: .; clone_size: .; v_call: TRBV11-2; j_call: TRBJ1-6; cdr3_aa: CASSGGWNSPLHF; cdr3_nt: TGTGCCAGTAGTGGGGGGTGGAATTCACCCCTCCACTTT